Listed here are 2 T cell receptor beta chains from one sample, sequenced in a study of blood T cell repertoires in COVID-19. The protocol was immunoSEQ multiplex PCR, while the TCRdb copy is restricted to in-frame clones and leaves out a portion. This sample has 80,000 or so clones; roughly 80% occur once, and the top ten carry approximately 39%. Input material: peripheral blood. The receptors were gathered from a woman in her sixties or seventies with acute or convalescent COVID-19.

This chain connects TRBV7-2 to TRBJ2-2; 12 bases are a match to TRBD2. Germline lookup yields CDR1 SGHTA and CDR2 FQGNSA. Trimming removed 1 base from V and 1 base from J; junction bases left unmatched: 1. The CDR3 is made up of 17 amino acids. For the CDR3, the DNA is TGTGCCAGCAGCTTAGAACTAGCGGGAGGGAACACCGGGGAGCTGTTTTTT. Translation: CASSLELAGGNTGELFF.

This rearrangement joins TRBV15 to TRBJ2-1; 10 bases line up with TRBD1. V trimming: 0 bases; J trimming: 7 bases; junction bases outside the gene matches: 3. The CDR3 is 15 amino acids. Germline CDR1 LNHNV, CDR2 YYDKDF (reference sequence). CDR3 coding DNA: TGTGCCACCAGCAGAGAAGGGACAGGGGCGAATGAGCAGTTCTTC. Amino acids: CATSREGTGANEQFF. The full variable domain, completed using reference TRBV15 and TRBJ2-1, is DAMVIQNPRYQVTQFGKPVTLSCSQTLNHNVMYWYQQKSSQAPKLLFHYYDKDFNNEADTPDNFQSRRPNTSFCFLDIRSPGLGDTAMYLCATSREGTGANEQFFGPGTRLTVL.